Sequencing of this T cell receptor (beta chain) was carried out in a study of blood T cell repertoires in COVID-19. Overall study context: Samples came from the United States, Italy and Spain, spanning acute and convalescent COVID-19. The analysed material was cDNA or gDNA that came from T cells, B-cell-depleted T cells, or PBMCs.

Method: immunoSEQ multiplex PCR; TCRdb's copy keeps in-frame clones and lacks some. The table shows about 300,000 clones, with around 84% occurring only once. CDR3 length: 19 residues. From germline, CDR1 is SGHDT and CDR2 YYEEEE. Trimming at V came to 0 bases and at J to 3 bases, leaving 11 bases not matched to a gene. This chain links TRBV5-6 with TRBJ2-1; 11 bases align to TRBD2. Sequenced sample: PBMCs or T cells enriched from blood (not recorded which). The receptor comes from a man aged 30-40 years who had recovered from COVID-19. This chain's CDR3 is CASSLAGRTSGLHYNEQFF. CDR3 bases: TGTGCCAGCAGCTTGGCAGGTAGGACTAGCGGGTTACACTACAATGAGCAGTTCTTC.